This T cell receptor beta chain stems from a study of shared clonotypes between healthy human individuals. The V and J ends lost 5 bases and 3 bases respectively, with 8 bases between them. The CDR3 totals 13 residues. Germline assignment: CDR1 SEHNR and CDR2 FQNEAQ (reference sequence). TCRdb keeps only in-frame clones here, not all; method: immunoSEQ multiplex PCR. The sample has about 2 million clones; roughly 96% are singletons. The origin of this receptor is a man aged 18 to 30 in good health. The rearrangement links TRBV7-9 to TRBJ1-5, with D perhaps TRBD1 (5 bases). Sequencing was performed on naive CD4+ T cells sorted from blood. Sample subset: CD45RA+ positively selected. The CDR3 bases are TGTGCCAGCAGCGACAGTTTCAATCAGCCCCAGCATTTT. Amino acid sequence: CASSDSFNQPQHF.